The rows below give T cell receptor beta chains drawn from one sample of a study of shared clonotypes between healthy human individuals. The method was immunoSEQ multiplex PCR; TCRdb's version includes in-frame clones alone and lacks a portion of them. Altogether about 980,000 clones are present, about three quarters being singletons, with the ten largest covering about 1.5%. The specimen was memory CD4+ T cells sorted from blood. The receptor source for this set is a young man in good health. Both conserved end residues are part of each CDR3. The D gene is left open where the match is weak. Clone size is stated in some rows and not others, as once, few, many or a class when expanded.

clone size	D gene	CDR3 length	V gene	J gene	CDR3 protein	CDR3 DNA
.	TRBD2	17	TRBV5-1	TRBJ2-3	CASSLGFRREGADTQYF	TGCGCCAGCAGCTTGGGGTTCAGGCGGGAGGGCGCAGATACGCAGTATTTT
.	TRBD1	15	TRBV7-9	TRBJ1-3	CASSQQGGVGNTIYF	TGTGCCAGCAGCCAGCAGGGGGGAGTTGGAAACACCATATATTTT
.	.	14	TRBV30	TRBJ1-1	CAWRGREGGTEAFF	TGTGCCTGGAGGGGGCGGGAAGGAGGGACTGAAGCTTTCTTT
.	.	14	TRBV5-1	TRBJ1-5	CASSPDSPNQPQHF	TGCGCCAGCAGCCCGGACAGCCCTAATCAGCCCCAGCATTTT
.	.	13	TRBV30	TRBJ2-7	CAWSVPPFYEQYF	TGTGCCTGGAGTGTCCCTCCTTTTTACGAGCAGTACTTC
.	TRBD1	12	TRBV19	TRBJ1-1	CASTRTGTEAFF	TGTGCCAGTACCCGGACAGGCACTGAAGCTTTCTTT
.	TRBD1	15	TRBV7-2	TRBJ1-2	CASSRPGTGGPGYTF	TGTGCCAGCAGCCGACCTGGGACAGGGGGACCTGGCTACACCTTC
.	TRBD1	15	TRBV27	TRBJ2-7	CASSPWTGGSYEQYF	TGTGCCAGCAGTCCGTGGACAGGGGGCTCCTACGAGCAGTACTTC
.	TRBD1	14	TRBV10-3	TRBJ2-3	CAISGTDPTDTQYF	TGTGCCATCAGCGGGACAGATCCCACAGATACGCAGTATTTT
.	.	13	TRBV6-6	TRBJ2-1	CASMAERYNEQFF	TGTGCCAGCATGGCGGAGCGGTACAATGAGCAGTTCTTC
.	.	14	TRBV7-2	TRBJ2-1	CASSPREGNNEQFF	TGTGCCAGCAGCCCCCGTGAGGGGAACAATGAGCAGTTCTTC
once	TRBD1	16	TRBV10-3	TRBJ2-1	CAISESSQGTYNEQFF	TGTGCCATCAGTGAGTCATCACAGGGGACATACAATGAGCAGTTCTTC
.	TRBD2	15	TRBV7-2	TRBJ2-7	CASSLVLAGGYEQYF	TGTGCCAGCAGCTTAGTACTAGCGGGGGGTTACGAGCAGTACTTC
.	.	13	TRBV7-8	TRBJ2-7	CASSLNRGYEQYF	TGTGCCAGCAGCTTAAATCGGGGCTACGAGCAGTACTTC
many	TRBD1	15	TRBV28	TRBJ1-6	CASSFDPGGRSPLHF	TGTGCCAGCAGTTTCGATCCAGGGGGCAGGTCACCCCTCCACTTT
.	.	14	TRBV19	TRBJ2-3	CASSAPHFADTQYF	TGTGCCAGTAGTGCGCCCCACTTTGCAGATACGCAGTATTTT
.	TRBD1	16	TRBV10-2	TRBJ1-6	CASSGGTGLTNSPLHF	TGCGCCAGCAGTGGAGGGACAGGCCTCACTAATTCACCCCTCCACTTT
.	.	13	TRBV5-1	TRBJ1-1	CASSSGAEGRAFF	TGCGCCAGCAGCTCTGGGGCGGAGGGGCGGGCTTTCTTT
few	TRBD2	14	TRBV7-6	TRBJ2-3	CASTYSGRQDTQYF	TGTGCCAGCACCTATAGCGGGAGGCAAGATACGCAGTATTTT